The rows below give T cell receptor beta chains drawn from one sample of a study of type 1 and type 2 diabetes patients. TCRdb used MiXCR to reprocess the multiplex PCR reads, holding one entry per CDR3 protein. The sample consists of approximately 260,000 distinct CDR3 sequences, around 47% of them appearing once. Sequenced: peripheral blood mononuclear cells (PBMCs). The receptors come from a man between 18 and 29 years old with type 2 diabetes. Each CDR3 is given without its conserved first and last residue. Clone size, where shown, is once, few, many, or a class for clones that have expanded.

J,size,length,V,CDR3
TRBJ2-3,.,15,TRBV10-3,AISEFSGLADTDTQY
TRBJ2-7,few,12,TRBV9,ASSVDGYLYEQY
TRBJ2-3,.,12,TRBV20-1,SAREQRVTDTQY
TRBJ2-5,.,11,TRBV19,ASSMGGWETQY
TRBJ2-3,many,14,TRBV9,ASSVELSGTADTQY
TRBJ2-3,.,15,TRBV7-2,ASSPYGLAGSTDTQY
TRBJ2-1,few,11,TRBV7-8,ASSLTNTRPQF
TRBJ2-7,.,13,TRBV7-6,ASSSSSGTTYEQY
TRBJ1-5,.,11,TRBV10-1,ASSGGSDQPQQ
TRBJ1-1,few,7,TRBV2,ATSPEAF
TRBJ1-1,.,14,TRBV2,ASSEEAGAVNTEAF
TRBJ2-3,.,12,TRBV25-1,ASQVRSGTDTQY
TRBJ2-4,.,10,TRBV28,ATIGDKNIQY
TRBJ1-4,.,13,TRBV7-2,TSSLGGSGNEKLF
TRBJ2-7,few,13,TRBV20-1,SARASNTDRVGQY
TRBJ2-7,few,11,TRBV20-1,SARDQGRDEQY
TRBJ2-5,few,13,TRBV2,AGGIGASHQETQY
TRBJ2-7,few,14,TRBV7-9,ASSLNTGTSSYEQY
TRBJ1-1,.,11,TRBV19,ASRDNRDTEAF
TRBJ2-2,.,14,TRBV12-5,ASGPALVSNTGELF
TRBJ1-6,.,12,TRBV2,ASRGQLYNSPLH
TRBJ2-2,few,12,TRBV2,ASGSGRNTGELF
TRBJ2-6,.,13,TRBV28,ASTRAGSGANVLT
TRBJ1-2,few,12,TRBV15,ATSRESGNYGYT
TRBJ2-1,.,10,TRBV27,ATSLSWNEQF
TRBJ1-2,once,9,TRBV6-6,ASSYVTGGV
TRBJ2-5,.,13,TRBV15,ATSRDTGQQETQY
TRBJ2-1,few,14,TRBV7-2,ASSPVSSGGANEQF
TRBJ1-2,.,11,TRBV7-2,ASRITENYGYT
TRBJ1-2,.,11,TRBV19,ASKRRINYGYT
TRBJ2-7,.,16,TRBV10-3,ASSPLPGTAEKFYEHY
TRBJ1-6,few,12,TRBV30,AWSGATSRSPLH
TRBJ2-1,.,14,TRBV24-1,AASDKGVVSYNEQF
TRBJ2-6,.,14,TRBV28,ASSRISGSGANVLT
TRBJ1-1,.,12,TRBV9,ASSVAGQNTEAF
TRBJ1-6,.,15,TRBV19,AREARVYRAERSPLH
TRBJ1-3,.,16,TRBV20-1,SARVWTGPVASGNTIY
TRBJ1-5,.,11,TRBV7-9,ASSLFPNQPQH
TRBJ2-7,.,13,TRBV4-1,ASSWGQGAIYEQY
TRBJ2-5,.,11,TRBV7-8,ASTGGASETQY
TRBJ2-7,.,16,TRBV7-3,ASSLHSLRAEGTYEQY
TRBJ2-2,.,13,TRBV30,AWTPPVVGTGELF
TRBJ2-7,once,12,TRBV30,AWSGGQRHYEQY
TRBJ2-2,.,11,TRBV5-1,ASSYEGAGELF
TRBJ2-7,many,14,TRBV15,ATSSTIRVEAYEQY
TRBJ1-1,.,14,TRBV29-1,SVGVRGDLYYTEAF
TRBJ1-1,.,10,TRBV7-3,ASSLRQDEAF
TRBJ1-2,few,13,TRBV29-1,SVGDLQGTYDGYT
TRBJ2-5,.,13,TRBV7-2,ASSPARDPQETQY
TRBJ1-1,many,11,TRBV30,ACDLQPNTEAF
TRBJ1-5,few,15,TRBV2,ASRKTAGTGLNQPQH
TRBJ1-1,.,10,TRBV30,AWRTANTEAF
TRBJ1-6,.,16,TRBV5-1,ASSFRGGTGRMNSPLH
TRBJ2-5,few,11,TRBV20-1,SAKRAIRETQY
TRBJ1-5,few,13,TRBV19,ASRRDRSSNQPQH
TRBJ1-1,.,9,TRBV20-1,SVQSDTEAF
TRBJ2-2,once,15,TRBV20-1,SARAQGAGRATGELF
TRBJ2-3,.,10,TRBV30,AWSGMVDTQY
TRBJ1-1,.,11,TRBV28,ASTLGRAAEAF